This TCR beta chain came from a study of T cell responses to AZD1222 COVID-19 vaccine. About the study: Analyses pooled second doses at about 4 or about 12 weeks. Points from the study as a whole: No day 14 peak samples; only post-peak repertoires were characterized. Epitopes outside B.1.351 and B.1.1.7 mutated regions reportedly drew nearly half of spike TCRs. It should be noted that donors were predominantly white British and more often female, and clonal diversity was possibly underestimated.

Only in-frame clones appear in the TCRdb table, and some are missing; sequencing was by immunoSEQ multiplex PCR. This table has about 190,000 clones, approximately 92% appearing once. In regard to this clone: Its antigen remains unidentified.

CDR3 size: 12 residues. V shed 0 bases and J shed 9 bases, with 11 bases lying between them. Germline assignment: CDR1 SQVTM and CDR2 ANQGSEA. The J gene is TRBJ1-1, the V gene TRBV29-1; D is unclear. The origin of this receptor is an adult in good health. The specimen comprised peripheral blood, sampled on day 0 of AZD1222 vaccination. CDR3 in DNA: TGCAGCGTTGAAGAGGGGTTGGGGAAAGCTTTCTTT. Protein product: CSVEEGLGKAFF.